The 27 T cell receptor beta chains given below trace back to one sample, sequenced in a study of cytomegalovirus exposure and HLA in healthy donors. The primer mix had 60 Vbeta and 13 Jbeta primers. TCRdb's table, derived via immunoSEQ multiplex PCR, lists solely in-frame clones and lacks some. Among approximately 150,000 clones, approximately 70% were seen once, and the ten largest hold 5.5% to 7.5%. What was sequenced was PBMCs. These receptors originate from a woman between 55 and 75 years old in good health and CMV-seronegative.

This chain joins TRBV5-4 and TRBJ1-2; D is possibly TRBD1 (6 bases). The CDR3 loop spans 14 amino acids. Deletions cut 7 bases from V and 7 bases from J, with 20 bases between. Germline V lookup: CDR1 SGHNT, CDR2 YYREEE (reference sequence). CDR3 sequence: CASGQGGAMSGYTF. The CDR3 DNA sequence: TGTGCCAGCGGTCAAGGGGGTGCTATGAGTGGCTACACCTTC.

This clone was counted a few times. The chain employs TRBV7-2 and TRBJ2-7; TRBD2 aligns across 11 bases. The germline CDR1 and CDR2 sequences are SGHTA and FQGNSA. The CDR3 length is 18 residues. With 1 base clipped from V and 5 bases from J, the junction kept 13 bases outside the gene matches. The CDR3 DNA reads TGTGCCAGCAGCTTAGACATAGTTACTAGCGGGAGTCGGAACGAGCAGTACTTC. The encoded protein is CASSLDIVTSGSRNEQYF.

CDR3 loop: CASSLNQPQHF. CDR3 sequence (DNA): TGTGCCAGCAGTCTTAATCAGCCCCAGCATTTT. This chain links TRBV27 with TRBJ1-5, with unresolved D. The CDR3 has 11 amino acids. The germline V gene encodes CDR1 MNHEY and CDR2 SMNVEV (reference sequence). Trimming stripped 5 bases from V and 4 bases from J, with 3 bases between.

The chain joins TRBV21-1 to TRBJ1-4; TRBD1 reflects the table's D call only, with no check against the DNA. TRBV21-1 is a known pseudogene. The CDR3 is made up of 16 amino acids. CDR3 sequence: CASIRAPGFANEKLFF. The CDR3 nucleotides read TGTGCCAGCATCCGAGCGCCAGGGTTTGCTAATGAAAAACTGTTTTTT.

The CDR3 DNA follows: TGTGCCAGGGAGCCCTGGCTAGCGGGGTCCTACGAGCAGTACTTC. Its translation is CAREPWLAGSYEQYF. The genes are TRBV9 and TRBJ2-7; 9 positions agree with TRBD2. The J segment lost 1 base and the V segment lost 8 bases, leaving 10 bases of the junction unmatched. This CDR3 has 15 amino acids. Germline-derived CDR1 and CDR2 are SGDLS and YYNGEE.

The chain is built from TRBV11-2 and TRBJ2-2, with D unclear. Germline V gene sequence: CDR1 SGHAT, CDR2 FQNNGV. V was shortened by 3 bases and J by 8 bases, with 22 bases between the two germline ends. The length of the CDR3 is 17 residues. In DNA, the CDR3 is TGTGCCAGCAGCTTTTCCGGGTTCAGAAAGGTGGCTGGGGAGCTGTTTTTT. This translates into CASSFSGFRKVAGELFF.

This rearrangement joins TRBV7-9 to TRBJ1-4, with D perhaps TRBD1 (6 bases). Trimming removed 5 bases at V and 4 bases at J, with 14 bases between. The V gene's germline CDR1 is SEHNR and CDR2 FQNEAQ (reference sequence). This CDR3 has 15 amino acids. This chain's CDR3 is CASSAGQHLNEKLFF. DNA of the CDR3: TGTGCCAGCAGCGCCGGACAGCACCTTAATGAAAAACTGTTTTTT.

The chain recombines TRBV6-4 with TRBJ1-1, with D uncertain. This CDR3 spans 17 amino acids. Trimming pared 5 bases from V and 6 bases from J, leaving 25 bases between. Germline V gives CDR1 MRHNA, CDR2 SNTAGT. CDR3 in amino acids: CASSYRRGRNTNSEAFF. The CDR3 region has the DNA TGTGCCAGCAGTTACCGTCGTGGCAGGAACACGAATTCTGAAGCTTTCTTT.

The genes are TRBV7-9 and TRBJ2-6, with D possibly being TRBD1 (6 bases). CDR1 is SEHNR, CDR2 FQNEAQ, per germline (reference sequence). V was pared by 5 bases and J by 0 bases, with 20 bases between. The CDR3 runs 19 residues. The CDR3: CASSLGGRTVSSGANVLTF. CDR3 bases: TGTGCCAGCAGCCTTGGGGGACGGACAGTCAGCTCTGGGGCCAACGTCCTGACTTTC.

V gene TRBV5-4 combines with J gene TRBJ2-1, with TRBD2 matching over 9 bases. V gave up 3 bases and J gave up 9 bases; unmatched junction bases: 16. The CDR3 loop spans 17 amino acids. CDR1 and CDR2 (germline): SGHNT, YYREEE (reference sequence). The CDR3 sequence: CASSWLFGGRAHLEQFF. The CDR3 DNA reads TGTGCCAGCAGCTGGCTTTTTGGCGGGAGGGCCCATCTTGAGCAGTTCTTC. The variable domain in full, with the rest retrieved from reference TRBV5-4 and TRBJ2-1, is ETGVTQSPTHLIKTRGQQVTLRCSSQSGHNTVSWYQQALGQGPQFIFQYYREEENGRGNFPPRFSGLQFPNYSSELNVNALELDDSALYLCASSWLFGGRAHLEQFFGPGTRLTVL.

The rearrangement joins TRBV27 to TRBJ2-7, with 11 bases fitting TRBD2. The germline CDR1 and CDR2 sequences are MNHEY and SMNVEV (reference sequence). With 8 bases clipped from V and 2 bases from J, the junction kept 8 bases outside the gene matches. CDR3 length: 15 residues. The CDR3 nucleotides are TGTGCCAGCTCCGGCGGGACTAGCGGACCCTACGAGCAGTACTTC. Protein product: CASSGGTSGPYEQYF.

This rearrangement joins TRBV19 to TRBJ2-5, with 14 bases identical to TRBD2. Germline CDR1 and CDR2: LNHDA and SQIVND (reference sequence). This CDR3 is built from 15 residues. V shed 5 bases, J shed 5 bases, and the junction held 4 bases outside the gene matches. CDR3: CASSPGLAGVETQYF. Written as DNA, the CDR3 is TGTGCCAGTAGTCCGGGACTAGCGGGAGTTGAGACCCAGTACTTC.

This sequence joins TRBV6-1 and TRBJ1-6; 10 bases fit TRBD1. Unmatched junction bases numbered 5, after V lost 8 bases and J lost 4 bases. The CDR3 loop spans 15 amino acids. Per germline, CDR1 MNHNS and CDR2 SASEGT. CDR3 protein: CASRTGGLYNSPLHF. The CDR3 nucleotides are TGTGCCAGCCGGACAGGGGGGCTGTATAATTCACCCCTCCACTTT.

The chain is built from TRBV2 and TRBJ2-2; tentatively, D is TRBD2 (7 bases). CDR1 is SNHLY, CDR2 FYNNEI, per germline. The CDR3 covers 15 residues. Trimming cost V 10 bases and J 0 bases, with 15 bases left between them. The CDR3, as DNA: TGTGCCACTCCCAAGGGGGGGGCGAACACCGGGGAGCTGTTTTTT. As protein: CATPKGGANTGELFF.

The chain uses TRBV6-5 and TRBJ1-6; D is perhaps TRBD1 (5 bases). CDR1 and CDR2 from the germline V gene are MNHEY and SVGAGI. This CDR3 contains 15 residues. The V end was cut by 1 base, the J end by 9 bases, with 13 bases between. CDR3 in amino acids: CASSYFRQGGSPLHF. The CDR3 DNA sequence: TGTGCCAGCAGTTACTTTAGGCAGGGTGGTTCACCCCTCCACTTT.

The V gene is TRBV7-2, the J gene TRBJ2-1; 12 bases are a match to TRBD1. With V trimmed by 5 bases and J by 12 bases, 11 bases remained unmatched. CDR1 and CDR2 (germline): SGHTA, FQGNSA. This CDR3 contains 15 residues. For the CDR3, the DNA is TGTGCCAGCAGCCCAGGGACAGGGGGCGGGTATCGGCAGTTCTTC. Its protein product is CASSPGTGGGYRQFF.

This sequence joins TRBV9 and TRBJ2-1; 10 nucleotides agree with TRBD2. Germline CDR1 reads SGDLS; CDR2 reads YYNGEE. Trimming removed 3 bases from V and 7 bases from J; junction bases left unmatched: 10. This CDR3 region has 16 residues. The CDR3 coding sequence is TGTGCCAGCAGCGCCTCCAGCGGGAGGGCCGCGAATGAGCAGTTCTTC. Translating gives CASSASSGRAANEQFF.

This clone has only a few counts. This rearrangement joins TRBV28 to TRBJ1-5, with 8 bases matching TRBD1. The germline CDR1 and CDR2 sequences are MDHEN and SYDVKM. This CDR3 is 14 amino acids long. V shed 5 bases, J shed 9 bases, and the junction held 9 bases outside the gene matches. This CDR3 is CASSRTGMYRPQHF. In nucleotides, the CDR3 is TGTGCCAGCAGTAGGACAGGGATGTATAGGCCCCAGCATTTT.

The gene calls are TRBV6-1 and TRBJ1-1, with 10 bases fitting TRBD1. This CDR3 spans 14 amino acids. J was trimmed by 8 bases and V by 3 bases; bases with no gene match: 6. Germline V lookup: CDR1 MNHNS, CDR2 SASEGT. The CDR3 DNA follows: TGTGCCAGCAGTGATTGGACAGGGGGTAGCGAAGCTTTCTTT. This sequence encodes CASSDWTGGSEAFF.

The chain carries TRBV4-3 and TRBJ2-1; 14 bases align to TRBD2. CDR3 size: 18 residues. The V gene's germline CDR1 is LGHNA and CDR2 YSLEER. J lost 7 bases, V lost 3 bases, and 11 bases had no gene match. The CDR3 here is CASSHYTEGLAGENEQFF. The CDR3 DNA reads TGCGCCAGCAGCCATTACACGGAGGGACTAGCGGGGGAGAATGAGCAGTTCTTC.

The chain combines TRBV23-1 with TRBJ1-1; 7 bases agree with TRBD1. TRBV23-1 is sorted into the ORF group, with uncertain function. The length of the CDR3 is 15 residues. Trimming took 4 bases from V and 2 from J; bases not matched to a gene: 7. CDR3 nucleotides: TGCGCCAGCAGTCGGGGACAGACAATAAACACTGAAGCTTTCTTT. Translation gives CASSRGQTINTEAFF.

This sequence joins TRBV28 and TRBJ1-2; D is unclear. CDR3 length: 12 residues. Germline CDR1 is MDHEN and CDR2 is SYDVKM. The germline V and J ends were trimmed by 3 bases and 7 bases, with 9 bases remaining between them. CDR3 nucleotides: TGTGCCAGCAGTTTGGCTCCCTCTGGCTACACCTTC. It translates to CASSLAPSGYTF.

The chain couples TRBV19 to TRBJ1-1; D gene uncertain. In germline, CDR1 is LNHDA, CDR2 SQIVND (reference sequence). The V end was cut by 5 bases, the J end by 5 bases, with 15 bases between. The CDR3 contains 14 residues. CDR3 nucleotides: TGTGCCAGTAGTGAGCTGCGGGTTCGGACTGAAGCTTTCTTT. This gives the protein CASSELRVRTEAFF.

This clone was detected only once. This chain links TRBV5-4 with TRBJ2-7, with a tentative D call TRBD2 (6 bases). From germline, CDR1 is SGHNT and CDR2 YYREEE (reference sequence). The length of the CDR3 is 15 residues. V lost 2 bases and J lost 2, with 14 bases in between. CDR3 bases: TGTGCCAGCAGCTTAGGTTCCGGGGGAACCTACGAGCAGTACTTC. Encoded protein: CASSLGSGGTYEQYF.

V gene TRBV5-4 combines with J gene TRBJ2-5; the match to TRBD2 covers 8 bases. The CDR3 is 15 residues long. The V segment lost 4 bases and the J segment 4 bases; nucleotides outside the gene matches: 9. The V gene's germline CDR1 is SGHNT and CDR2 YYREEE (reference sequence). Here the CDR3 DNA reads TGTGCCAGCAGCACTAGCGGTAGTGGCTTAGAGACCCAGTACTTC. Translating gives CASSTSGSGLETQYF.

This clone was counted between two and nine times. The chain employs TRBV5-4 and TRBJ1-2; D is uncertain. CDR1 is SGHNT and CDR2 is YYREEE in the germline V gene (reference sequence). The ends were cut back, 0 bases at V and 3 bases at J, with 9 bases in the middle. CDR3 size: 14 residues. The CDR3 protein is CASSLELSDYGYTF. The DNA of the CDR3 is TGTGCCAGCAGCTTGGAACTTTCGGACTATGGCTACACCTTC.

The chain combines TRBV7-6 with TRBJ2-7, with D tentatively TRBD2 (6 bases). The CDR3 runs 13 residues. Trimming stripped 4 bases from V and 6 bases from J, with 13 bases between. The germline gives CDR1 SGHVS, CDR2 FNYEAQ. CDR3: CASSSGVGGEQYF. CDR3 bases: TGTGCCAGCAGCTCCGGGGTGGGGGGCGAGCAGTACTTC.